These T cell receptor beta chains were read from a single sample in a study of T-cell reconstitution after alpha-beta-depleted transplantation in children. TCRdb reprocessed the PCR reads with MiXCR, giving one entry per CDR3 protein. The data show nearly 350,000 distinct CDR3 sequences, about 17% seen once. The sample was PBMCs, mostly from graft donor cells, taken 360 days after TCRalphabeta/CD19-depleted stem cell transplant. The origin of the receptors is a male patient between 2 and 9 years old who had a stem cell transplant for acute lymphoblastic leukemia, so the T cells may come from the graft donor. Both conserved end residues are part of each CDR3. The order of the fields is J gene, D gene, clone size, V gene, CDR3 DNA, CDR3 protein. A D gene is named only where the DNA matches it firmly. Clone size appears in some rows only: once, few, many, or a class for an expanded clone.

TRBJ2-5 | NA | many | TRBV12-3/TRBV12-4 | TGTGCCAGCAGTTTAGCCGGCCGGGACATAGAGACCCAGTACTTC | CASSLAGRDIETQYF
TRBJ2-1 | NA | few | TRBV24-1 | TGTGCCACCAGTGATTTATTTGCCAATGAGCAGTTCTTC | CATSDLFANEQFF
TRBJ1-2 | TRBD1 | NA | TRBV28 | TGTGCCAGCAGTTTGACAGGGGTCTTCTATGGCTACACCTTC | CASSLTGVFYGYTF
TRBJ1-1 | NA | few | TRBV6-1 | TGTGCCAGCAGTCCCCCCAGGGGGAACACTGAAGCTTTCTTT | CASSPPRGNTEAFF
TRBJ2-2 | TRBD1 | many | TRBV29-1 | TGCAGCGTTAGTCTCCGGGACAGACTTTCCGGGGAGCTGTTTTTT | CSVSLRDRLSGELFF
TRBJ2-1 | NA | many | TRBV4-3 | TGCGCCAGCAGCCAAGAGGGCAGGGCCTATGAGCAGTTCTTC | CASSQEGRAYEQFF
TRBJ1-2 | NA | few | TRBV12-3/TRBV12-4 | TGTGCCAGCAGTTTGGGGCTGGGGTACTATGGCTACACCTTC | CASSLGLGYYGYTF
TRBJ2-7 | TRBD2 | NA | TRBV20-1 | TGCAGTGCTAGACCTTCGCGGGGACTAGCGGGAGTAAACGAGCAGTACTTC | CSARPSRGLAGVNEQYF
TRBJ2-7 | NA | NA | TRBV12-3/TRBV12-4 | TGTGCCAGCAGTCCGGGGACGGCCGCCTACGAGCAGTACTTC | CASSPGTAAYEQYF
TRBJ2-5 | TRBD2 | NA | TRBV28 | TGTGCCAGCAGTTACGCCCGGGTGGGAGGGCCACTGGAGACCCAGTACTTC | CASSYARVGGPLETQYF
TRBJ2-3 | NA | NA | TRBV28 | TGTGCCAGCAGTTTACCCTTGACAGTTTCCACAGATACGCAGTATTTT | CASSLPLTVSTDTQYF
TRBJ2-7 | NA | NA | TRBV10-2 | TGCGCCAGCAGTGCACTGGGGGCGTACGAGCAGTACTTC | CASSALGAYEQYF
TRBJ1-2 | NA | many | TRBV28 | TGTGCCAGCACAGGGGCCTATGGCTACACCTTC | CASTGAYGYTF
TRBJ2-7 | TRBD2 | NA | TRBV10-3 | TGTGCCACCGTCGGGGGGGCCACCTCCTACGAGCAGTACTTC | CATVGGATSYEQYF
TRBJ2-7 | NA | NA | TRBV5-6 | TGTGCCAGCAGCCGACGGAGGCTCTCTCCAGCCTACGAGCAGTACTTC | CASSRRRLSPAYEQYF
TRBJ1-1 | NA | NA | TRBV7-2 | TGTGCCAGCAGCAGAAGGAATCGGGGGAACACTGAAGCTTTCTTT | CASSRRNRGNTEAFF
TRBJ2-1 | TRBD2 | few | TRBV11-2 | TGTGCCAGCAGCTTAGAGGCTAGCGGCATTCATGAGCAGTTCTTC | CASSLEASGIHEQFF